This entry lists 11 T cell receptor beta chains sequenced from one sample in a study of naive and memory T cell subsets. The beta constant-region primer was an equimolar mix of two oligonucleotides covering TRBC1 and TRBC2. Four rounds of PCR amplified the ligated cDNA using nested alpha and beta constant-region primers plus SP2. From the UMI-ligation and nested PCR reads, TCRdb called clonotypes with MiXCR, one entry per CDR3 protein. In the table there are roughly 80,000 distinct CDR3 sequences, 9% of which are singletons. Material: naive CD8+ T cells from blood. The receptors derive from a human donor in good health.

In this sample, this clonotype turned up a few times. CDR3 in DNA: TGTGCCAGCAGTGGGGGCCGGTACGAGCAGTACTTC. Translated, it gives CASSGGRYEQYF. The V and J genes are TRBV2 and TRBJ2-7; tentative D call: TRBD1 (5 bases). Trimming took off 4 bases at V and 4 bases at J, with 8 bases between the two ends. Germline CDR1 SNHLY, CDR2 FYNNEI. CDR3 size: 12 residues.

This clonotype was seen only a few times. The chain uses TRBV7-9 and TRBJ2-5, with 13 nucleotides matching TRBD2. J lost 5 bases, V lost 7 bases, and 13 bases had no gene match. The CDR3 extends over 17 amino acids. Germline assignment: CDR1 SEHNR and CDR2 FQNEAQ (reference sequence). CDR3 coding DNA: TGTGCCAGCAACCGACGGACTAGCGGGAGTCCGGTGGAGACCCAGTACTTC. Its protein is CASNRRTSGSPVETQYF.

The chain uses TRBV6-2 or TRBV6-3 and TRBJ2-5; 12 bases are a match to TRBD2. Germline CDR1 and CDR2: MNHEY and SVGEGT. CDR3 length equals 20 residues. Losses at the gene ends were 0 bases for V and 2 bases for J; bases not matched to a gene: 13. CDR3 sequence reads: CASSYSLLAGGLNPQETQYF. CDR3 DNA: TGTGCCAGCAGTTACTCCTTACTAGCGGGAGGCCTAAATCCGCAAGAGACCCAGTACTTC.

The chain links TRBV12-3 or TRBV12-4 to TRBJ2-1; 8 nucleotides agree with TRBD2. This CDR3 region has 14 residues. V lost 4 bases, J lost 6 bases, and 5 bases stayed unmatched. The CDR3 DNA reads TGTGCCAGCAGTTCGGGAGGGTTGCGCAATGAGCAGTTCTTC. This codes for CASSSGGLRNEQFF.

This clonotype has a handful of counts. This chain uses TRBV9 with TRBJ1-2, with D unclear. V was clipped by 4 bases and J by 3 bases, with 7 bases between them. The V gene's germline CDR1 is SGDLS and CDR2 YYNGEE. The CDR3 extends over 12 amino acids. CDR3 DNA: TGTGCCAGCAGCCCCCCGGACTATGGCTACACCTTC. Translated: CASSPPDYGYTF.

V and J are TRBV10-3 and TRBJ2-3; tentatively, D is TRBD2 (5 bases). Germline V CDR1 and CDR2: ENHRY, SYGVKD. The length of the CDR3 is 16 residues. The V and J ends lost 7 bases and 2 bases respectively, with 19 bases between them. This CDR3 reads CAITSRLATLTDTQYF. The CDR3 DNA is TGTGCCATCACCAGTCGGTTAGCGACGCTCACAGATACGCAGTATTTT.

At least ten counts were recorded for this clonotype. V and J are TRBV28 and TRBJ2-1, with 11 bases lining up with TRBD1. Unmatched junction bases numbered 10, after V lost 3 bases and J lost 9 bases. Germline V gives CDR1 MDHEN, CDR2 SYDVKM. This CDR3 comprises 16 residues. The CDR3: CASSFRDRGTGGEQFF. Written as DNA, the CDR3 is TGTGCCAGCAGTTTCAGGGACAGGGGGACTGGGGGTGAGCAGTTCTTC.

As DNA, the CDR3 is TGTGCCAGCGGGATTACAGGGATCCGGTTTCCTAACTATGGCTACACCTTC. This sequence encodes CASGITGIRFPNYGYTF. This sequence joins TRBV4-2 and TRBJ1-2; D is possibly TRBD1 (6 bases). The ends were cut back, 8 bases at V and 0 bases at J, with 22 bases in the middle. This CDR3 comprises 17 residues. The germline gives CDR1 LGHNA, CDR2 YNFKEQ.

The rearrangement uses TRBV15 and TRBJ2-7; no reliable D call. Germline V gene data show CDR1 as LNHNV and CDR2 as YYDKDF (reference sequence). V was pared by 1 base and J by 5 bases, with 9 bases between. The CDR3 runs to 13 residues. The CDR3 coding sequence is TGTGCCACCAGCAGAGCGGGCCGGGACGAGCAGTACTTC. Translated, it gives CATSRAGRDEQYF.

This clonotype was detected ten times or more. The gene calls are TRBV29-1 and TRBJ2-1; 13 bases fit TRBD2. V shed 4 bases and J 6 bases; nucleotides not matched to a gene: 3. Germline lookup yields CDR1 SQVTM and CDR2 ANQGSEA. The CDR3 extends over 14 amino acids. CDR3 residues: CSVVLAGGPNEQFF. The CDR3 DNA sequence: TGCAGCGTTGTACTAGCGGGAGGGCCCAATGAGCAGTTCTTC.

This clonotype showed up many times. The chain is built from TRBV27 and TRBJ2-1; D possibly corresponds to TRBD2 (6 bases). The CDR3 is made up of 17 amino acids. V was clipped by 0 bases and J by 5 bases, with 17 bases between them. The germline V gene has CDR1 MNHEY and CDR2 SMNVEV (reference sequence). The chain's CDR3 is CASSLSRWLATDNEQFF. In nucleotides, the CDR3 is TGTGCCAGCAGTTTATCACGGTGGCTAGCGACCGACAATGAGCAGTTCTTC.